This T cell receptor beta chain was found in a study of blood T cell repertoires in COVID-19. At the level of the study: Samples of COVID-19 (acute and convalescent) were obtained from the United States, Italy and Spain. In each case, the material was cDNA or gDNA derived from T cells, B-cell-depleted T cells, or PBMCs.

CDR1 is MNHEY, CDR2 SVGAGI, per germline. Trimming at V came to 2 bases and at J to 3 bases, leaving 4 bases not matched to a gene. This CDR3 is 14 amino acids long. Source study methods: Estimation of nucleated cell counts was performed using reference gene primer amplification. Sequencing used immunoSEQ multiplex PCR; TCRdb keeps in-frame clones, though not all of them. That table gives V, J and clone size, and the DNA gave D and trimming. The table has under 75,000 clones, 75% to 90% seen once. Sample: peripheral blood. The chain is built from TRBV6-5 and TRBJ2-7; 7 bases map to TRBD2. This receptor was obtained from a human donor in a cohort sampled during active COVID-19. CDR3 DNA sequence: TGTGCCAGCAGTTACACCGGGGGGATCTACGAGCAGTACTTC. This translates into CASSYTGGIYEQYF.